This T cell receptor beta chain was retrieved from a study of blood T cells in healthy people across ages. General study points: Across the age range, TCR beta diversity per million T cells fell in a roughly linear way.

A second PCR, run for about 7 to 11 cycles, used a sample-barcoded 5' primer plus a J-beta primer mix. From the 5' RACE reads, TCRdb called clonotypes with MiXCR, one entry per CDR3 protein. In the table there are some 560,000 distinct CDR3 sequences, approximately 26% of which are singletons. Note on this clonotype: As yet, its antigen is unknown.

The sample was also linked to a second study, of T cells of mothers and their children. That study adds: Three healthy Caucasian mothers served as donors, and their six children did as well. Using the M1S primer, the second PCR added sample barcodes along with 2-4 random nucleotides. Related and unrelated pairs show TCR recombination output that thymic selection shapes similarly.

This TCR was sampled from a boy aged 2 to 10 in good health. The sample was blood.

The CDR3 protein is CASSPGAGGLREQYF. The DNA for the CDR3 is TGTGCCAGCAGCCCAGGGGCGGGGGGCTTGAGAGAGCAGTACTTC. The chain is built from TRBV11-2 and TRBJ2-7, with 8 bases identical to TRBD2. V lost 5 bases and J lost 7; bases outside the gene matches: 13. The CDR3 runs to 15 residues. The germline CDR1 and CDR2 sequences are SGHAT and FQNNGV.